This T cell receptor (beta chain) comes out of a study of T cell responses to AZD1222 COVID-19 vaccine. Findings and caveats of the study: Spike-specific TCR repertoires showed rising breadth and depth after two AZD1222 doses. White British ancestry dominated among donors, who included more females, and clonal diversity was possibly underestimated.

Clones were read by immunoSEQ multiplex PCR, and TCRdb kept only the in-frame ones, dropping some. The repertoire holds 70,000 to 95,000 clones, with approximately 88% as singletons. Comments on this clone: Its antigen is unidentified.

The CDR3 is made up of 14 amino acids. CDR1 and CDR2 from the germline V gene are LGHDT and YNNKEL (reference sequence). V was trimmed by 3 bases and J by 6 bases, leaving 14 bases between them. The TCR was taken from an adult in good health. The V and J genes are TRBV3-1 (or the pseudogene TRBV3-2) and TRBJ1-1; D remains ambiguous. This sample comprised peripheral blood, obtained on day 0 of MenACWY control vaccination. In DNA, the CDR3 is TGTGCCAGCAGCCACGGCAGAGGGCGGGCTGAAGCTTTCTTT. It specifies CASSHGRGRAEAFF.